This TCR beta chain was profiled in a study of Ad26.COV2.S vaccination and SARS-CoV-2 variants (dated by TCRdb to the early 2020s). Notes on the research overall: Donors in the vaccine arm were drawn from COV1001, a multicentre, randomized, double-blind, placebo-controlled phase I-IIa trial testing Ad26.COV2.S in healthy adults. Dosing of Ad26.COV2.S was intramuscular, at either 5x10^10 or 1x10^11 viral particles, delivered as one shot or as two shots spaced 56 days apart. TCRbeta repertoire sequencing was used to assess the specificity and breadth of SARS-CoV-2-reactive T cell receptors after Ad26.COV2.S vaccination. A total of 32 samples were included in the TCR-sequenced set, comprising about 20 Ad26.COV2.S vaccine recipients, 5 placebo recipients and 8 SARS-CoV-2 convalescent individuals. Participants in the trial were split at random into five groups of five each, receiving low-dose or high-dose Ad26.COV2.S once or twice, or else placebo on both occasions. Investigators did not know the trial group allocation while performing experiments and assessing outcomes.

The immunoSEQ Assay was used to sequence TCRbeta CDR3 regions. After extraction, genomic DNA underwent amplification by bias-controlled multiplex PCR, followed by high-throughput sequencing. The paper's data handling went like this. To quantify the absolute abundance of each unique TCRbeta CDR3 region, sequences were collapsed and filtered. T cell fraction was estimated by normalization of TCRbeta template counts to usable DNA, with usable DNA being measured through amplification of reference genes present in all nucleated cells. Repertoire TCRs were annotated as SARS-CoV-2-specific when V gene, CDR3 amino acid sequence and J gene were exactly matched to a known reactive TCR set. The reference SARS-CoV-2 TCR set was derived from MIRA and filtered for enrichment in COVID-19-positive ImmuneCODE repertoires, a step that removed public or cross-reactive TCRs. Drawing on the MIRA antigens, annotated TCRs were analysed further at the level of specific ORF or position within ORF. Breadth was defined as annotated unique rearrangements over total unique productive rearrangements; depth was the summed frequency of those rearrangements. Two-sided Wilcoxon rank-sum tests were used to compare TCR breadth between groups. Imported from immuneACCESS, the table was reduced by TCRdb to in-frame sequences with V and J called. These copies leave out some clones; in studies compared against another copy, an unresolved V gene accounts for under half, and the cause of the remainder is not known. That table supplies the V and J calls and clone size; D and trimming were determined from the DNA. The sample has about 330,000 clones on record, 90% of them singletons. The ten largest make up over 5% of the sample.

As regards this clone: The specificity of this receptor is unknown. No qualities accompany the bases; no much larger clone lies one base away.

Results and caveats for the whole study, not just this receptor: Spike-specific TCR breadth was higher in Ad26.COV2.S recipients than in placebo recipients (P = 0.0014). Substantial breadth of spike-specific CD8+ and CD4+ T cell responses was reported after vaccination. It was noted by the authors that total T cell responses may have been underestimated by the TCR breadth and depth analyses. Comparing responses between vaccine doses or regimens was not something the study was powered to do. Comparable non-spike TCR breadth was observed between vaccine and placebo recipients, consistent with only spike being contained in the vaccine.

CDR1 and CDR2 were assigned from the germline V gene as SGHRS and YFSETQ. The CDR3 runs 14 amino acids, cysteine and phenylalanine included. Only the CDR3 region is kept as DNA, spanning 42 bases read in frame from base 1. V sheds 0 bases and J sheds 3 bases, leaving 7 bases between their ends. The treatment or condition label, read with the paper, signifies: around 19 received Ad26.COV2.S at low or high dose, single or two shots; five or six received placebo; per-sample allocation not given. For vaccine and placebo recipients, the sequenced repertoires came from samples collected on day 63 after the first injection. Cohort 1b enrolled fewer than 30 adults aged 18-55 years at a single site in Boston, USA, between 29 July and 7 August 2020. As a vaccine, Ad26.COV2.S was a replication-incompetent adenovirus type 26 vector that expressed a prefusion-stabilized SARS-CoV-2 spike protein derived from the original Wuhan strain.

The clonotype originates from a person between 18 and 65 years old who received the Ad26.COV2.S COVID-19 vaccine or a placebo. The V and J genes are TRBV5-1 and TRBJ2-1, with TRBD1 tentatively as D gene (5 bases match). This specimen was peripheral blood, taken in a trial of Ad26.COV2.S vaccine versus placebo. The DNA sequence is given as TGCGCCAGCAGCTTGGAGGGGCTCTACAATGAGCAGTTCTTC. Its amino acids are CASSLEGLYNEQFF. Extended through the reference TRBV5-1 and TRBJ2-1 proteins, this CDR3 yields the full variable domain: KAGVTQTPRYLIKTRGQQVTLSCSPISGHRSVSWYQQTPGQGLQFLFEYFSETQRNKGNFPGRFSGRQFSNSRSEMNVSTLELGDSALYLCASSLEGLYNEQFFGPGTRLTVL.